Shown below are 13 T cell receptor beta chains from a single sample sequenced in a study of Graves' ophthalmopathy and Graves' hyperthyroidism. The authors amplified TCR beta CDR3 regions, and they did so from RNA transcripts for repertoire sequencing. In the first round, RT-PCR was carried out with HTBI primers, and a multiplex PCR formed the second round. TCRdb reanalysed the multiplex PCR reads using MiXCR and keeps one entry per CDR3 protein. This table has 40,000 or so distinct CDR3 sequences, around half appearing once. The specimen sequenced was peripheral blood. All receptors come from an adult woman with stable Graves' hyperthyroidism.

This chain uses TRBV12-3 or TRBV12-4 with TRBJ1-2, with TRBD1 identical over 9 bases. The CDR3 length is 14 residues. With 6 bases clipped from V and 2 bases from J, the junction kept 4 bases outside the gene matches. The CDR3: CASRRQGGNYGYTF. CDR3 DNA: TGTGCCAGCAGAAGACAGGGGGGGAACTATGGCTACACCTTC.

The chain is built from TRBV2 and TRBJ1-2, with 9 positions matching TRBD1. Germline V gene sequence: CDR1 SNHLY, CDR2 FYNNEI. Trimming removed 4 bases from V and 3 bases from J; junction bases left unmatched: 3. This CDR3 region has 14 residues. In nucleotides, the CDR3 is TGTGCCAGCAGTGGGACAGGGGAAGACTATGGCTACACCTTC. Translated, it gives CASSGTGEDYGYTF.

This clonotype was seen at least ten times. V and J are TRBV7-6 and TRBJ2-2; 9 bases are shared with TRBD2. CDR3 length: 18 residues. The V and J ends lost 2 bases and 3 bases, in that order; junction bases with no gene match: 10. The V gene's germline CDR1 is SGHVS and CDR2 FNYEAQ. DNA for the CDR3: TGTGCCAGCAGCTTAACGGGTCGGGTAGCGGGAGACACCGGGGAGCTGTTTTTT. Its translation: CASSLTGRVAGDTGELFF.

Ten or more counts support this clonotype. This chain uses TRBV9 with TRBJ1-4; 8 bases agree with TRBD1. Germline CDR1 SGDLS, CDR2 YYNGEE. CDR3 length: 17 amino acids. The V gene end was trimmed by 3 bases and the J gene end by 8 bases; junction bases not matched to a gene: 15. The CDR3 DNA follows: TGTGCCAGCAGCGCAAGACAGGGGACTCAATTTTCGGAAAAACTGTTTTTT. Translating gives CASSARQGTQFSEKLFF.

This clonotype has ten or more counts. This sequence joins TRBV9 and TRBJ2-7; D might be TRBD2 (6 bases). Germline V CDR1 and CDR2: SGDLS, YYNGEE. Trimming stripped 4 bases from V and 3 bases from J, with 17 bases between. The CDR3 totals 15 residues. CDR3 nucleotide sequence: TGTGCCAGCAGCCCTGGGGACTCCACCGGCTACGAGCAGTACTTC. Protein product: CASSPGDSTGYEQYF.

This clonotype is termed medium-sized. This sequence joins TRBV7-3 and TRBJ1-2; D is unresolved. The CDR3 is made up of 13 amino acids. Deletions cut 3 bases from V and 2 bases from J, with 7 bases between. The V gene's germline CDR1 is SGHTA and CDR2 FQGTGA. The CDR3 coding sequence is TGTGCCAGCAGCTTCGACCCAAACTATGGCTACACCTTC. This encodes CASSFDPNYGYTF.

Here the CDR3 reads CASTYNDSPLHF. The CDR3 DNA is TGTGCCAGCACGTATAACGATTCACCCCTCCACTTT. The chain employs TRBV25-1 and TRBJ1-6; no definite D call. The CDR3 is made up of 12 amino acids. CDR1 is MGHDK, CDR2 SYGVNS, per germline. Trimming pared 7 bases from V and 8 bases from J, leaving 9 bases between.

This clonotype was recorded many times. The chain is built from TRBV18 and TRBJ2-7; the D is unclear. The CDR3 contains 14 residues. From germline, CDR1 is KGHSH and CDR2 LQKENI. V dropped 3 bases and J dropped 5 bases, with 14 bases sitting between them. CDR3: CASSPRVSRDEQYF. In nucleotides, the CDR3 is TGTGCCAGCTCACCTAGGGTTAGTCGGGACGAGCAGTACTTC.

V and J are TRBV6-5 and TRBJ2-5; D remains ambiguous. The germline V gene encodes CDR1 MNHEY and CDR2 SVGAGI. This CDR3 spans 13 amino acids. V gave up 5 bases and J gave up 5 bases, with 12 bases separating them. CDR3 bases: TGTGCCAGCAGTCTTGACGACGGTGAGACCCAGTACTTC. It encodes CASSLDDGETQYF.

This clonotype was recorded only once. This rearrangement joins TRBV2 to TRBJ2-7, with 7 bases identical to TRBD2. The J segment lost 2 bases and the V segment lost 6 bases, leaving 4 bases of the junction unmatched. Germline V lookup: CDR1 SNHLY, CDR2 FYNNEI. The CDR3 length is 13 residues. The CDR3 region is CASRDGGAYEQYF. The CDR3 nucleotides are TGTGCCAGCAGAGATGGGGGGGCCTACGAGCAGTACTTC. The variable domain in full, with the rest retrieved from reference TRBV2 and TRBJ2-7, is EPEVTQTPSHQVTQMGQEVILRCVPISNHLYFYWYRQILGQKVEFLVSFYNNEISEKSEIFDDQFSVERPDGSNFTLKIRSTKLEDSAMYFCASRDGGAYEQYFGPGTRLTVT.

This clonotype was found once. The DNA is omitted, as the CDR3 cannot be located on it reliably, and the CDR3 follows TCRdb's listing. The J gene is TRBJ1-3, the V gene TRBV24-1; the DNA was not used to check the table's D call, TRBD1. Germline assignment: CDR1 KGHDR and CDR2 SFDVKD. A total of 20 residues make up the CDR3, ends included. CDR3 sequence: CATSAEVDTEAFFGQGTIYF.

In its sample, this clonotype was seen many times. V usage is TRBV6-1 and J usage is TRBJ2-5; D unclear. The germline gives CDR1 MNHNS, CDR2 SASEGT. Trimming took 2 bases from V and 5 from J, leaving 9 bases between them. The CDR3 sequence is 13 residues long. CDR3 DNA sequence: TGTGCCAGCAGTGAATCAGGTTGGGAGACCCAGTACTTC. Its translation: CASSESGWETQYF.

The chain joins TRBV11-2 to TRBJ2-5, with 14 bases matching TRBD2. Per germline, CDR1 SGHAT and CDR2 FQNNGV. The CDR3 runs 16 residues. Unmatched junction bases numbered 9, after V lost 6 bases and J lost 6 bases. CDR3 residues: CASSKRLAGGLKTQYF. Written as DNA, the CDR3 is TGTGCCAGCAGTAAAAGACTAGCGGGAGGGTTAAAGACCCAGTACTTC.